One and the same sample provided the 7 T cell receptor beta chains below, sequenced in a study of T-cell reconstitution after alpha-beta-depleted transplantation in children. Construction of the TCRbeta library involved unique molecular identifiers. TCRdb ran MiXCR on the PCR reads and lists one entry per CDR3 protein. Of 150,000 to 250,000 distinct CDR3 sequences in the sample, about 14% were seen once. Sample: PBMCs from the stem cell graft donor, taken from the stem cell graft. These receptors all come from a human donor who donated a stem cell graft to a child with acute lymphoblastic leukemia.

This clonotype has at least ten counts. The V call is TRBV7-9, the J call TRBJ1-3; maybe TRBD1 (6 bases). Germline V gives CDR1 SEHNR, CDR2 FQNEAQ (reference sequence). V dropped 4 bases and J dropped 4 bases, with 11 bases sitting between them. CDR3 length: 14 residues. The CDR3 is CASSYRAEGNTIYF. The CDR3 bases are TGTGCCAGCAGCTACAGGGCTGAAGGAAACACCATATATTTT.

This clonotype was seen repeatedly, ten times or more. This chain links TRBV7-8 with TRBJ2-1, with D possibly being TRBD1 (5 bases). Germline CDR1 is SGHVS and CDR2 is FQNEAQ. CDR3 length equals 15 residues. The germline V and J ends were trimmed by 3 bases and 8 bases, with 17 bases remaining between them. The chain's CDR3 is CASSFYLGRGDEQFF. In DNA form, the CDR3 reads TGTGCCAGCAGCTTTTACTTGGGGCGCGGCGATGAGCAGTTCTTC.

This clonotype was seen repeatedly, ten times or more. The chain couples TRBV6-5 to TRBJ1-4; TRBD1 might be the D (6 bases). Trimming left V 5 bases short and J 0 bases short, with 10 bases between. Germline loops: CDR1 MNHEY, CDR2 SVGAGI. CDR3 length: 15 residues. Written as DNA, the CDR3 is TGTGCCAGCAGTACTCGACAGGCAACTAATGAAAAACTGTTTTTT. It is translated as CASSTRQATNEKLFF.

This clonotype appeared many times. The CDR3 DNA sequence: TGTGCCAGCAGTTTATCAGGCCTAGACAGGGGGCGGACTGAAGCTTTCTTT. Its protein product is CASSLSGLDRGRTEAFF. This chain connects TRBV28 to TRBJ1-1, with 10 bases fitting TRBD1. The CDR3 extends over 17 amino acids. V shed 1 base, J shed 5 bases, and the junction held 10 bases outside the gene matches. Germline V gives CDR1 MDHEN, CDR2 SYDVKM.

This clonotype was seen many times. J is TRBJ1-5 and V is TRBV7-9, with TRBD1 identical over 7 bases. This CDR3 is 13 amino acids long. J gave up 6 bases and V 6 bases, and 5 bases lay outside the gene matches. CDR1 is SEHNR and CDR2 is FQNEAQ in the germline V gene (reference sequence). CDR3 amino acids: CASSRQGGQPQHF. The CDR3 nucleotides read TGTGCCAGCAGTCGACAGGGAGGTCAGCCCCAGCATTTT.

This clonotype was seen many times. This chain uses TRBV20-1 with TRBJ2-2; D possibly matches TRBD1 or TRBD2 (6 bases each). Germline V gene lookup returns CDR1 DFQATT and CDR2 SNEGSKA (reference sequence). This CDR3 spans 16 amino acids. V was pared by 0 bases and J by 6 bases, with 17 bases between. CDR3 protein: CSARDLRGVGAGELFF. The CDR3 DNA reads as TGCAGTGCTAGAGATCTTAGGGGGGTCGGCGCCGGGGAGCTGTTTTTT.

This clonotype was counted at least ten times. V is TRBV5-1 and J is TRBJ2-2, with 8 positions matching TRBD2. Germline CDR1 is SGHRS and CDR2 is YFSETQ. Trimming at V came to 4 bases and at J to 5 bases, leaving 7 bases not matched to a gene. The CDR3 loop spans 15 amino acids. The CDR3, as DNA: TGCGCCAGCAGCCCCTCTGCGGGAGGTACCGGGGAGCTGTTTTTT. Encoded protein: CASSPSAGGTGELFF.